The sequence of this T cell receptor (beta chain) was determined in a study of shared clonotypes between healthy human individuals. With 0 bases removed from V and 0 bases from J, the gap between germline ends came to 8 bases. There are 16 residues in the CDR3. The germline CDR1 and CDR2 sequences are LGHNA and YSLEER. Genomic DNA, for the unsorted samples, came from about 90 million PBMCs. Replicate PCRs run on unsorted PBMC used about 300 ng DNA, which was approximately 29,000 T cell genomes. TCRdb keeps only in-frame clones here, not all; method: immunoSEQ multiplex PCR. The sample shows about 460,000 clones, more than 70% of them seen only once.

Sequenced: PBMCs. This clonotype originated in a woman aged 40 to 50 in good health. Some clones in this sample may be carry-over from other donors' samples. The gene calls are TRBV4-3 and TRBJ2-2; D ambiguous. CDR3 coding DNA: TGCGCCAGCAGCCAAGATCTGGATACGAACACCGGGGAGCTGTTTTTT. This encodes CASSQDLDTNTGELFF.